What follows are 30 T cell receptor beta chains derived from one specimen sequenced in a study of CD8 T cells in Susac syndrome. Random hexamers served to reverse transcribe about 0.45 to 1 ug RNA. TCRdb recomputed calls from the immunoSEQ multiplex PCR reads with MiXCR, one row per CDR3 protein. The sample has 71,000 or so distinct CDR3 sequences, just over 90% seen once. The specimen sequenced was CD4+ T cells from PBMCs. The receptors stem from a human donor with Susac syndrome.

The rearrangement uses TRBV7-2 and TRBJ1-2, with TRBD1 as a possible D gene (6 bases). The germline V gene encodes CDR1 SGHTA and CDR2 FQGNSA. CDR3 length equals 13 residues. V was pared by 9 bases and J by 5 bases, with 16 bases between. The CDR3 region has the DNA TGTGCCAGTGGGGGGCAGGTCATTTATGGCTACACCTTC. It codes for CASGGQVIYGYTF.

The chain carries TRBV20-1 and TRBJ2-7; either TRBD1 or TRBD2 may fit D (6 bases each). Trimming pared 2 bases from V and 4 bases from J, leaving 15 bases between. CDR3 length: 14 amino acids. The germline V gene has CDR1 DFQATT and CDR2 SNEGSKA (reference sequence). The CDR3 region is CSARFGVGGYEQYF. CDR3 nucleotide sequence: TGCAGTGCTAGATTTGGTGTAGGGGGGTACGAGCAGTACTTC.

The J gene is TRBJ2-7, the V gene TRBV20-1, with D unclear. The length of the CDR3 is 11 residues. The V end was cut by 0 bases, the J end by 3 bases, with 3 bases between. Germline CDR1 and CDR2: DFQATT and SNEGSKA (reference sequence). The CDR3 DNA is TGCAGTGCTAGAGATAACTACGAGCAGTACTTC. It is translated as CSARDNYEQYF.

V usage is TRBV20-1 and J usage is TRBJ1-5, with 12 bases aligning to TRBD1. The CDR3 spans 14 residues. The V and J ends lost 3 bases and 7 bases, in that order; junction bases with no gene match: 4. Germline V gene sequence: CDR1 DFQATT, CDR2 SNEGSKA (reference sequence). The CDR3 protein is CSASLGTGGQPQHF. The CDR3 DNA sequence: TGCAGTGCTAGTCTCGGGACAGGGGGCCAGCCCCAGCATTTT.

The chain joins TRBV6-5 to TRBJ2-1; the D gene is possibly TRBD2 (7 bases). Germline V gives CDR1 MNHEY, CDR2 SVGAGI. The CDR3 is 15 amino acids. V lost 3 bases, J lost 8 bases, and 17 bases lay in between. CDR3 loop: CASSYRRGGRYEQFF. The CDR3, as DNA: TGTGCCAGCAGTTATCGGAGGGGGGGCCGTTATGAGCAGTTCTTC.

This sequence joins TRBV12-3 or TRBV12-4 and TRBJ1-6; TRBD1 is a possible D gene (5 bases). The CDR3 loop spans 15 amino acids. The germline V and J ends were trimmed by 6 bases and 8 bases, with 17 bases remaining between them. The DNA for the CDR3 is TGTGCCAGCAGGTCCGGGGGTCTACCATATTCACCCCTCCACTTT. It is translated as CASRSGGLPYSPLHF.

The chain has TRBV19 and TRBJ1-5; D is unclear. The germline V gene encodes CDR1 LNHDA and CDR2 SQIVND (reference sequence). The CDR3 loop spans 15 amino acids. V was pared by 5 bases and J by 5 bases, with 16 bases between. CDR3 amino acids: CASSLAGSWDQPQHF. In nucleotides, the CDR3 is TGTGCCAGTAGTCTTGCTGGCAGTTGGGATCAGCCCCAGCATTTT.

The J gene is TRBJ2-5, the V gene TRBV28; possible D gene TRBD2, 6 bases. With 2 bases removed from V and 2 bases from J, the gap between germline ends came to 9 bases. CDR3 size: 14 residues. Germline lookup yields CDR1 MDHEN and CDR2 SYDVKM. The CDR3 region has the DNA TGTGCCAGCAGTTTAGGGGGAGGTCAAGAGACCCAGTACTTC. It encodes CASSLGGGQETQYF. The whole variable domain, filled in from reference TRBV28 and TRBJ2-5, reads DVKVTQSSRYLVKRTGEKVFLECVQDMDHENMFWYRQDPGLGLRLIYFSYDVKMKEKGDIPEGYSVSREKKERFSLILESASTNQTSMYLCASSLGGGQETQYFGPGTRLLVL.

This clonotype appeared a few times. The CDR3 coding sequence is TGTGCCAGCAGTTCCCGAGGGTACTCCTACGAGCAGTACTTC. It codes for CASSSRGYSYEQYF. The chain carries TRBV12-3 or TRBV12-4 and TRBJ2-7, with a weak D call TRBD2 (5 bases). V was shortened by 4 bases and J by 0 bases, with 10 bases between the two germline ends. The CDR3 sequence is 14 residues long.

This sequence joins TRBV5-4 and TRBJ2-7; 9 nucleotides line up with TRBD1. The germline CDR1 and CDR2 sequences are SGHNT and YYREEE (reference sequence). This CDR3 has 14 residues. The V and J ends lost 4 bases and 2 bases, in that order; junction bases with no gene match: 4. Here the CDR3 DNA reads TGTGCCAGCAGCGCACAGGGGGCGGCCTACGAGCAGTACTTC. Translation gives CASSAQGAAYEQYF.

The CDR3 nucleotides read TGTGCCAGCAGCCAAGGGATCCAGGCCTCTGGAAACACCATATATTTT. This gives the protein CASSQGIQASGNTIYF. The chain recombines TRBV3-1 with TRBJ1-3, with D uncertain. V lost 1 base and J lost 0, with 10 bases in between. The V gene's germline CDR1 is LGHDT and CDR2 YNNKEL (reference sequence). The CDR3 totals 16 residues.

The rearrangement links TRBV5-1 to TRBJ1-2, with D uncertain. Trimming stripped 5 bases from V and 1 base from J, with 12 bases between. Germline values: CDR1 SGHRS, CDR2 YFSETQ. This CDR3 contains 14 residues. CDR3 region: CASRTREDNYGYTF. For the CDR3, the DNA is TGCGCCAGCAGAACGAGGGAGGATAACTATGGCTACACCTTC.

CDR3 residues: CASSYSLGTEAFF. The CDR3 DNA reads TGTGCCAGCAGTTACTCTTTGGGCACTGAAGCTTTCTTT. The rearrangement joins TRBV6-5 to TRBJ1-1; D remains unclear. V was trimmed by 0 bases and J by 4 bases, leaving 6 bases between them. The germline CDR1 and CDR2 sequences are MNHEY and SVGAGI. CDR3 length: 13 residues.

This chain links TRBV9 with TRBJ2-7, with D unresolved. The CDR3 has 14 residues. Germline CDR1 SGDLS, CDR2 YYNGEE. The V and J ends lost 0 bases and 2 bases respectively, with 9 bases between them. The CDR3 region has the DNA TGTGCCAGCAGCGTAGGCGGTCAGGCCTACGAGCAGTACTTC. Its protein product is CASSVGGQAYEQYF.

The genes are TRBV7-2 and TRBJ2-2; no clear D gene. Germline V gene lookup returns CDR1 SGHTA and CDR2 FQGNSA. V lost 5 bases and J lost 7, with 8 bases in between. The CDR3 length is 12 residues. The CDR3 DNA follows: TGTGCCAGCAGCCCTATTGTCGGGGAGCTGTTTTTT. Translated: CASSPIVGELFF.

V gene TRBV5-6 combines with J gene TRBJ1-2, with D possibly matching TRBD1 (6 bases). CDR3 length equals 13 residues. Germline V gene sequence: CDR1 SGHDT, CDR2 YYEEEE. V was pared by 1 base and J by 4 bases, with 8 bases between. CDR3: CASSLRGGYGYTF. The CDR3 DNA follows: TGTGCCAGCAGCTTGAGAGGGGGCTATGGCTACACCTTC.

J is TRBJ1-5 and V is TRBV19, with D possibly matching TRBD1 (6 bases). CDR3 length equals 14 residues. In germline, CDR1 is LNHDA, CDR2 SQIVND (reference sequence). V lost 6 bases to trimming and J lost 3 bases, with 12 bases between them. The CDR3 DNA is TGTGCCAGTAGGCTACAGGGAAACAATCAGCCCCAGCATTTT. Translating gives CASRLQGNNQPQHF.

The genes are TRBV18 and TRBJ2-1; 7 bases fit TRBD1. The V gene end was trimmed by 5 bases and the J gene end by 0 bases; junction bases not matched to a gene: 4. CDR3 size: 15 residues. From germline, CDR1 is KGHSH and CDR2 LQKENI. The CDR3 DNA is TGTGCCAGCTCAGCCGGGACAGTCTCCTACAATGAGCAGTTCTTC. The encoded protein is CASSAGTVSYNEQFF.

The V gene is TRBV4-2, the J gene TRBJ2-4; 9 positions match TRBD1. J was trimmed by 5 bases and V by 1 base; bases with no gene match: 3. This CDR3 is built from 15 residues. Germline V gene sequence: CDR1 LGHNA, CDR2 YNFKEQ. The DNA for the CDR3 is TGTGCCAGCAGCCAAGGGGACAGGGTGGAAAACATTCAGTACTTC. Translation: CASSQGDRVENIQYF.

The chain has TRBV19 and TRBJ1-1; the match to TRBD1 covers 7 bases. Germline V gene data show CDR1 as LNHDA and CDR2 as SQIVND (reference sequence). The CDR3 spans 15 residues. Trimming took 7 bases from V and 1 from J; bases not matched to a gene: 9. The CDR3 DNA reads TGTGCCAGTACGGTACAGGGGATTGGGAACACTGAAGCTTTCTTT. Translation: CASTVQGIGNTEAFF.

The chain employs TRBV7-2 and TRBJ1-1; D remains ambiguous. This CDR3 spans 13 amino acids. CDR1 and CDR2 from the germline V gene are SGHTA and FQGNSA. V shed 2 bases and J shed 6 bases, with 10 bases lying between them. CDR3 nucleotides: TGTGCCAGCAGCTTAAAACACGACCCTGAAGCTTTCTTT. Its protein product is CASSLKHDPEAFF.

The rearrangement joins TRBV6-1 to TRBJ2-2, with D unresolved. This CDR3 has 14 amino acids. Germline V lookup: CDR1 MNHNS, CDR2 SASEGT. V shed 2 bases and J shed 2 bases, with 6 bases lying between them. For the CDR3, the DNA is TGTGCCAGCAGTGAAAGAACTAACACCGGGGAGCTGTTTTTT. This translates into CASSERTNTGELFF.

This chain uses TRBV11-3 with TRBJ1-6; the D gene is possibly TRBD1 (6 bases). CDR1 and CDR2 (germline): SGHNT, YENEEA. V gave up 4 bases and J gave up 5 bases, with 12 bases separating them. The CDR3 covers 15 residues. The CDR3 sequence is CASSSGHVDNSPLHF. The DNA for the CDR3 is TGTGCCAGCAGCTCGGGACACGTAGATAATTCACCCCTCCACTTT.

The CDR3 DNA is TGTGCCAGCAGTTTCCTGAAAGCTAGCGGGGAGCTGTTTTTT. Protein sequence: CASSFLKASGELFF. This chain connects TRBV12-3 or TRBV12-4 to TRBJ2-2, with D unclear. V lost 3 bases, J lost 7 bases, and 12 bases lay in between. The CDR3 loop spans 14 amino acids.

This chain links TRBV9 with TRBJ2-3; TRBD2 aligns across 12 bases. CDR1 is SGDLS and CDR2 is YYNGEE in the germline V gene. CDR3 length: 15 amino acids. V lost 2 bases to trimming and J lost 4 bases; unmatched junction nucleotides: 2. The CDR3 loop reads CASSVPSGGADTQYF. The CDR3 region has the DNA TGTGCCAGCAGCGTCCCTAGCGGGGGGGCAGATACGCAGTATTTT.

This chain joins TRBV3-1 and TRBJ2-7; D is possibly TRBD2 (6 bases). The CDR3 runs 15 residues. Germline V lookup: CDR1 LGHDT, CDR2 YNNKEL (reference sequence). Trimming took 3 bases from V and 3 from J, leaving 15 bases between them. In DNA, the CDR3 is TGTGCCAGCAGCCAGGGGGGAAAACCGCGCTACGAGCAGTACTTC. Encoded protein: CASSQGGKPRYEQYF.

As concerns this clonotype: No conserved phenylalanine or tryptophan is present at the end of the CDR3, so a read error is the likely explanation. The chain recombines TRBV7-2 with TRBJ2-7; D perhaps matches TRBD1 (5 bases). Germline lookup yields CDR1 SGHTA and CDR2 FQGNSA. The CDR3 consists of 17 residues. V lost 0 bases and J lost 2, with 17 bases in between. The CDR3 loop is CASSLASGSTQAYEQYL. The CDR3 DNA sequence: TGTGCCAGCAGCTTAGCGTCAGGGTCGACTCAGGCCTACGAGCAGTACTTG.

The rearrangement uses TRBV28 and TRBJ1-1, with no clear D. The CDR3 extends over 12 amino acids. Germline-derived CDR1 and CDR2 are MDHEN and SYDVKM. V was shortened by 1 base and J by 8 bases, with 8 bases between the two germline ends. As DNA, the CDR3 is TGTGCCAGCAGTTTATTTGGAATGGAAGCTTTCTTT. It translates to CASSLFGMEAFF.

The J gene is TRBJ2-2, the V gene TRBV20-1, with 8 bases matching TRBD2. Germline values: CDR1 DFQATT, CDR2 SNEGSKA (reference sequence). The CDR3 has 13 residues. Losses at the gene ends were 7 bases for V and 5 bases for J; bases not matched to a gene: 6. CDR3 DNA: TGCAGTGTTCGGGGGGGCTCGACCGGGGAGCTGTTTTTT. Amino acids: CSVRGGSTGELFF.

The chain uses TRBV14 and TRBJ2-3; D ambiguous. The V end was cut by 1 base, the J end by 0 bases, with 17 bases between. Germline values: CDR1 SGHDN, CDR2 FVKESK. CDR3 length: 18 residues. Written as DNA, the CDR3 is TGTGCCAGCAGCCAAGCTCGTGCGGCAGGTCTAAGCACAGATACGCAGTATTTT. Its protein product is CASSQARAAGLSTDTQYF.